This TCR beta chain was documented in a study of cytomegalovirus exposure and HLA in healthy donors. On the study more broadly: There were 90 million to 140 million unique TCR beta sequences, drawn from approximately 180 million T cells, in an earlier analysis.

Study-level results: CMV antigen specificity was confirmed in vitro for a few CMV-associated chains.

The PCR employed 60 Vbeta primers together with 13 Jbeta primers. This table comes from immunoSEQ multiplex PCR, and its TCRdb copy is limited to in-frame clones, with some not included. The data show 90,000 to 110,000 clones, roughly three quarters seen once. Germline-derived CDR1 and CDR2 are LNHNV and YYDKDF (reference sequence). The trim removed 6 bases at V and 3 bases at J, leaving 6 bases unmatched. The CDR3 loop spans 14 amino acids. Comment on this clone: What it recognizes is unknown.

Sampled while nominally healthy, donors likely had unrecorded immune exposures. The rearrangement links TRBV15 to TRBJ1-2; 8 bases align to TRBD1. Material for sequencing was PBMCs. This TCR derives from a man aged 35 to 55 in good health and CMV-seronegative. The DNA for the CDR3 is TGTGCCACCAGTTCCGGACAGGGCTACTATGGCTACACCTTC. As protein: CATSSGQGYYGYTF. Complete variable domain (other parts from reference TRBV15 and TRBJ1-2): DAMVIQNPRYQVTQFGKPVTLSCSQTLNHNVMYWYQQKSSQAPKLLFHYYDKDFNNEADTPDNFQSRRPNTSFCFLDIRSPGLGDTAMYLCATSSGQGYYGYTFGSGTRLTVV.